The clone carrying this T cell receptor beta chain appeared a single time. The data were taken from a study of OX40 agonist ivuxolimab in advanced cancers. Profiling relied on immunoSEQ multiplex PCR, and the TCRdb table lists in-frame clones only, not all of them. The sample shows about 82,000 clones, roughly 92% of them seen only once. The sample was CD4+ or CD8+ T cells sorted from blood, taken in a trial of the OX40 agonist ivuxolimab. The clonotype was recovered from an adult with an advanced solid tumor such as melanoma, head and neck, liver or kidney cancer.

CDR3 nucleotides: TGTGCCTGGCGCTTAAGCATTCTTACCTACGAGCAGTACTTC. It is translated as CAWRLSILTYEQYF. The genes are TRBV30 and TRBJ2-7, with D uncertain. Germline CDR1 is GTSNPN and CDR2 is SVGIG (reference sequence). The CDR3 runs 14 residues. V was pared by 5 bases and J by 2 bases, with 16 bases between. Together with reference TRBV30 and TRBJ2-7, the CDR3 gives the full variable domain: SQTIHQWPATLVQPVGSPLSLECTVEGTSNPNLYWYRQAAGRGLQLLFYSVGIGQISSEVPQNLSASRPQDRQFILSSKKLLLSDSGFYLCAWRLSILTYEQYFGPGTRLTVT.